These 16 T cell receptor beta chains originate from one sample sequenced in a study of circulating CD8 cells and anti-PD-1 response in melanoma (dated by TCRdb to the early 2020s). The sequencer was a NextSeq 500. Starting from roughly 15 ng of total RNA, TCR libraries were made with the QIAseq Immune Repertoire RNA Library Kit, Human TCR Panel. The raw public reads went through TCRdb reprocessing: fastp at Q25, MiXCR clone calling, in-frame beta chains kept. Rows are combined by CDR3 protein, so each entry shows the most common genes and DNA. The sample table holds 2,000 to 2,500 distinct CDR3 sequences, of which less than 7% were seen once. In total, the top ten clones hold nearly 3% of the sample. Using a BD FACSAria II cell sorter, four subsets defined by PD-1 and/or TIGIT were sorted from live CD3+CD8+TCRalphabeta+ cells. The starting material was CD8+ T cells from PBMCs, obtained at baseline or after one month of anti-PD-1 therapy (not recorded which). Every receptor here comes from a human donor with melanoma.

The chain combines TRBV5-4 with TRBJ2-7; 8 bases align to TRBD2. The CDR3 runs to 14 residues. In germline, CDR1 is SGHNT, CDR2 YYREEE (reference sequence). V shed 1 base and J 6 bases; nucleotides not matched to a gene: 6. The chain's CDR3 is CASSLTSGGSEQYF. In nucleotides, the CDR3 is TGTGCCAGCAGCTTGACGAGCGGGGGAAGCGAGCAGTACTTC.

Relative to its sample, this clonotype is medium-sized. The gene calls are TRBV4-1 and TRBJ2-7; the D is unclear. Per the germline V gene, CDR1 is MGHRA and CDR2 is YSYEKL. This CDR3 has 15 amino acids. Trimming removed 1 base from V and 4 bases from J, with 14 bases in between. This chain's CDR3 is CASSQGGRGVYEQYF. The CDR3 nucleotides are TGCGCCAGCAGCCAAGGAGGTAGAGGAGTATACGAGCAGTACTTC.

This clonotype is medium-sized in the sample. The chain recombines TRBV19 with TRBJ1-2; 7 bases align to TRBD1. Germline CDR1 LNHDA, CDR2 SQIVND (reference sequence). The CDR3 covers 14 residues. Trimming cost V 7 bases and J 3 bases; bases outside gene matches: 8. The CDR3 sequence: CASTPGGFHYGYTF. CDR3 in DNA: TGTGCCAGTACCCCAGGGGGATTTCACTATGGCTACACCTTC.

In its sample, this clonotype was seen a few times. A much larger clone is a single base away; this may be a read error. The chain links TRBV27 to TRBJ2-7, with D possibly being TRBD1 (7 bases). This CDR3 contains 15 residues. Germline CDR1 reads MNHEY; CDR2 reads SMNVEV (reference sequence). V lost 4 bases and J lost 0, with 13 bases in between. The CDR3 bases are TGTGCCAGCAGTTCGGGGGCAGGGGGCTCCTACGAGCAGTACTTC. This encodes CASSSGAGGSYEQYF.

This clonotype is classed as medium-sized. The chain carries TRBV12-5 and TRBJ2-7, with D hard to call. The germline V gene encodes CDR1 LGHNT and CDR2 FRNRAP. Trimming removed 4 bases from V and 2 bases from J, with 12 bases in between. The CDR3 is 14 amino acids. Here the CDR3 reads CASGSSLEPYEQYF. In nucleotides, the CDR3 is TGTGCTAGTGGTTCCAGCTTAGAACCCTACGAGCAGTACTTC.

This clonotype is medium-sized in the sample. The chain recombines TRBV28 with TRBJ2-5; 12 positions agree with TRBD2. V was clipped by 3 bases and J by 5 bases; unmatched bases: 10. This CDR3 has 17 residues. CDR1 is MDHEN and CDR2 is SYDVKM in the germline V gene. The CDR3 DNA reads TGTGCCAGCAGTTTTCACACTAGCGGGGGGCCCCGGGAGACCCAGTACTTC. Its translation: CASSFHTSGGPRETQYF.

As regards this clonotype: With a much larger clone just one base away, this may be a read error. V and J are TRBV2 and TRBJ1-5; 8 bases align to TRBD1. Per the germline V gene, CDR1 is SNHLY and CDR2 is FYNNEI. This CDR3 contains 15 residues. The CDR3 DNA follows: TGTGCCGGCAGTGAATTGGACAGGGAAGATCAGCCCCAGCATTTT. Translated: CAGSELDREDQPQHF.

The sample holds a few counts of this clonotype. At one of its ends the junction is not consistent with the germline gene, which may arise from a read error. The rearrangement uses TRBV18 and TRBJ2-7; the D gene is possibly TRBD1 (6 bases). The V gene's germline CDR1 is KGHSH and CDR2 LQKENI. This CDR3 spans 13 amino acids. The DNA of the CDR3 is TGTGCCAACTCACAGGACAGCGACTACGAGCAGTACTTC. Translation: CANSQDSDYEQYF.

By share, this clonotype ranks as medium-sized. The chain links TRBV25-1 to TRBJ2-1; TRBD2 matches at 9 bases. V was clipped by 4 bases and J by 6 bases; unmatched bases: 10. The CDR3 is 16 amino acids. CDR1 and CDR2 from the germline V gene are MGHDK and SYGVNS. CDR3 in amino acids: CASSAPPSGGSNEQFF. CDR3 sequence (DNA): TGTGCCAGCAGTGCCCCCCCCAGCGGGGGGTCCAATGAGCAGTTCTTC.

By frequency in the sample, this clonotype is large. The V gene is TRBV9, the J gene TRBJ2-2, with 9 nucleotides matching TRBD2. Germline V lookup: CDR1 SGDLS, CDR2 YYNGEE. The V gene end was trimmed by 5 bases and the J gene end by 5 bases; junction bases not matched to a gene: 4. The CDR3 has 14 amino acids. The CDR3 loop is CASRASGETGELFF. The CDR3 DNA sequence: TGTGCCAGCAGGGCTAGCGGGGAAACCGGGGAGCTGTTTTTT.

This clonotype is judged medium-sized. This sequence joins TRBV19 and TRBJ2-3; weak D call: TRBD2 (5 bases). Germline V gives CDR1 LNHDA, CDR2 SQIVND (reference sequence). CDR3 length equals 15 residues. V was clipped by 7 bases and J by 6 bases, with 20 bases between them. CDR3 DNA sequence: TGTGCCAGTAACCCTGAGGTGGACTCGTTTGATACGCAGTATTTT. Residues: CASNPEVDSFDTQYF. The whole variable domain, remainder taken from reference TRBV19 and TRBJ2-3, is DGGITQSPKYLFRKEGQNVTLSCEQNLNHDAMYWYRQDPGQGLRLIYYSQIVNDFQKGDIAEGYSVSREKKESFPLTVTSAQKNPTAFYLCASNPEVDSFDTQYFGPGTRLTVL.

The table lists this clonotype with a few counts. The V and J genes are TRBV19 and TRBJ1-1; maybe TRBD1 (6 bases). Germline loops: CDR1 LNHDA, CDR2 SQIVND (reference sequence). The CDR3 loop spans 14 amino acids. Trimming pared 7 bases from V and 3 bases from J, leaving 15 bases between. The CDR3 protein is CASMLAGADTEAFF. In nucleotides, the CDR3 is TGTGCCAGTATGCTCGCGGGGGCGGACACTGAAGCTTTCTTT. The full variable domain, with the rest looked up from reference TRBV19 and TRBJ1-1, is DGGITQSPKYLFRKEGQNVTLSCEQNLNHDAMYWYRQDPGQGLRLIYYSQIVNDFQKGDIAEGYSVSREKKESFPLTVTSAQKNPTAFYLCASMLAGADTEAFFGQGTRLTVV.

By share of the sample, this clonotype is medium-sized. V gene TRBV19 combines with J gene TRBJ2-7; 8 nucleotides line up with TRBD2. This CDR3 has 14 residues. Germline CDR1 and CDR2: LNHDA and SQIVND (reference sequence). J lost 1 base, V lost 4 bases, and 3 bases had no gene match. CDR3 residues: CASSTSGRSYEQYF. As DNA, the CDR3 is TGTGCCAGTAGTACTAGCGGGCGTTCCTACGAGCAGTACTTC.

By its share, this clonotype is medium-sized. The genes are TRBV28 and TRBJ2-1; D call uncertain. The CDR3 has 15 amino acids. The V gene's germline CDR1 is MDHEN and CDR2 SYDVKM. The V end lost 7 bases, the J end lost 6 bases, and 19 bases lay between the germline ends. Written as DNA, the CDR3 is TGTGCCAGCACCCGCCGCCCCGATAGGTTCAATGAGCAGTTCTTC. Translating gives CASTRRPDRFNEQFF.

This sequence joins TRBV19 and TRBJ2-2; 7 bases agree with TRBD2. Germline CDR1 LNHDA, CDR2 SQIVND (reference sequence). Germline trimming cut 8 bases from V and 5 bases from J; bases unmatched to any gene: 11. The CDR3 has 15 amino acids. This CDR3 reads CASAPSGDGTGELFF. The CDR3 DNA reads as TGTGCCAGTGCCCCTAGCGGCGACGGGACCGGGGAGCTGTTTTTT.

The chain links TRBV6-5 to TRBJ2-1; D is possibly TRBD2 (6 bases). V dropped 6 bases and J dropped 10 bases, with 16 bases sitting between them. Germline lookup yields CDR1 MNHEY and CDR2 SVGAGI. CDR3 length equals 13 residues. This CDR3 reads CASRRWGDEEQFF. CDR3 in DNA: TGTGCCAGCAGGCGGTGGGGGGACGAGGAGCAGTTCTTC.